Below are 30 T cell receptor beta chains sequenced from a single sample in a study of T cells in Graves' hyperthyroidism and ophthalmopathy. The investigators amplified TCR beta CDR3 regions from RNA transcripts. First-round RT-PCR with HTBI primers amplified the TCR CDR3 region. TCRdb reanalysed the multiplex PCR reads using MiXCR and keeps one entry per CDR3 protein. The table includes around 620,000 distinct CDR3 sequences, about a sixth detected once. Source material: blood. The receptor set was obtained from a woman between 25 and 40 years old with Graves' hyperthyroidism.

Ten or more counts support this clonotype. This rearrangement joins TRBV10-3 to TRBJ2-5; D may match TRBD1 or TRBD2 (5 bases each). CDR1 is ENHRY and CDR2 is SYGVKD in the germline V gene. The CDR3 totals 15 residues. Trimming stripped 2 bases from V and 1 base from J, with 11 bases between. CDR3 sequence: CAISEGTSSQETQYF. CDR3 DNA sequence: TGTGCCATCAGTGAGGGGACCAGTTCCCAAGAGACCCAGTACTTC.

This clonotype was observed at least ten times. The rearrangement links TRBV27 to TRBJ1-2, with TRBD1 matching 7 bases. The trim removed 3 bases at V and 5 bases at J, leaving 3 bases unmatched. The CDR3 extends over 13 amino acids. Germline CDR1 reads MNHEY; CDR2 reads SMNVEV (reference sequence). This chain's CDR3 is CASSFDRAYGYTF. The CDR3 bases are TGTGCCAGCAGTTTCGACAGGGCTTATGGCTACACCTTC.

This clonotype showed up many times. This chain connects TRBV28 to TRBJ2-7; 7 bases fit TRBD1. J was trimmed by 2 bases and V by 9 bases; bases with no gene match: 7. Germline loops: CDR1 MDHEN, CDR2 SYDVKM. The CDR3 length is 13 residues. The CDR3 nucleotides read TGTGCCAGTCGGACAGGCACCCCCTACGAGCAGTACTTC. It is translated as CASRTGTPYEQYF.

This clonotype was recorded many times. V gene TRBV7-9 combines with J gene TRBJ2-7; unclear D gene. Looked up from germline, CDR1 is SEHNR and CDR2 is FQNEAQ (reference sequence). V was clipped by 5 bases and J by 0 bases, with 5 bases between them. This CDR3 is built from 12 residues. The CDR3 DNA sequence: TGTGCCAGCAGCCCTATCTCCTACGAGCAGTACTTC. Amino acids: CASSPISYEQYF.

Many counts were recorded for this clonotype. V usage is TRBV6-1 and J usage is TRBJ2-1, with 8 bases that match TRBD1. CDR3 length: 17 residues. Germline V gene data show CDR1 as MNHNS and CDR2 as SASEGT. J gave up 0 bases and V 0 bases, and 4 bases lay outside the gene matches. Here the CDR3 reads CASSEAGQVSSYNEQFF. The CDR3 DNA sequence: TGTGCCAGCAGTGAAGCGGGACAGGTGAGCTCCTACAATGAGCAGTTCTTC.

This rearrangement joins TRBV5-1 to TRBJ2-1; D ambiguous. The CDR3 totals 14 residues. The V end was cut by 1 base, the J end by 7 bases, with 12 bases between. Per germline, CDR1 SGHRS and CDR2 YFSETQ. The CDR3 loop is CASSLLTLGNEQFF. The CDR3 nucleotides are TGCGCCAGCAGCTTGTTAACCCTCGGAAATGAGCAGTTCTTC.

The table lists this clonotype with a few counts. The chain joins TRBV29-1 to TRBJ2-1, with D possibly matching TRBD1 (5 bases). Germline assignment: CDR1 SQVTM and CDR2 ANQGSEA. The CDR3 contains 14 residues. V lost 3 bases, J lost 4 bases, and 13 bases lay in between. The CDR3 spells CSVDAGLFYNEQFF. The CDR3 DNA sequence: TGCAGCGTTGACGCAGGGCTATTTTACAATGAGCAGTTCTTC.

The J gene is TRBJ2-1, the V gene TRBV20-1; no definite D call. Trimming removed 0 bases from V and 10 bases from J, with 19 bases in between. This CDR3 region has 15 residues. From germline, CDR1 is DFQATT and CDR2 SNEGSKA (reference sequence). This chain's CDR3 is CSARDSGGPSEEQFF. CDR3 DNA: TGCAGTGCTAGAGATTCCGGCGGACCCAGCGAAGAGCAGTTCTTC.

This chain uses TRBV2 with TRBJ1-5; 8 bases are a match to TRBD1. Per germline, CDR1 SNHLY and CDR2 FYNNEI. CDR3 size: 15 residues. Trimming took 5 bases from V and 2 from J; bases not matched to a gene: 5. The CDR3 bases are TGTGCCAGCAGTATACAGGGGGGGGGCAATCAGCCCCAGCATTTT. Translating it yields CASSIQGGGNQPQHF. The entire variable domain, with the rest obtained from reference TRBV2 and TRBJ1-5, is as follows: EPEVTQTPSHQVTQMGQEVILRCVPISNHLYFYWYRQILGQKVEFLVSFYNNEISEKSEIFDDQFSVERPDGSNFTLKIRSTKLEDSAMYFCASSIQGGGNQPQHFGDGTRLSIL.

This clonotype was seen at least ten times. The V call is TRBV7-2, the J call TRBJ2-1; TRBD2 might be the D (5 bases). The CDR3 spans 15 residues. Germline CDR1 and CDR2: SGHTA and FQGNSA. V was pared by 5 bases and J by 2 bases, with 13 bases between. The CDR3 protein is CASSEILAPYNEQFF. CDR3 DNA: TGTGCCAGCAGCGAAATTCTAGCACCCTACAATGAGCAGTTCTTC.

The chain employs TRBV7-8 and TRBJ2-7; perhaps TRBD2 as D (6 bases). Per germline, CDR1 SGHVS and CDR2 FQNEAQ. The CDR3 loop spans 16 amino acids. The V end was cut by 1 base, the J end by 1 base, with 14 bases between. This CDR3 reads CASSLGTGTLSYEQYF. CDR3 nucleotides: TGTGCCAGCAGCTTAGGAACCGGGACTTTATCCTACGAGCAGTACTTC. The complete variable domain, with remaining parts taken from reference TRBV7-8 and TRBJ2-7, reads GAGVSQSPRYKVAKRGQDVALRCDPISGHVSLFWYQQALGQGPEFLTYFQNEAQLDKSGLPSDRFFAERPEGSVSTLKIQRTQQEDSAVYLCASSLGTGTLSYEQYFGPGTRLTVT.

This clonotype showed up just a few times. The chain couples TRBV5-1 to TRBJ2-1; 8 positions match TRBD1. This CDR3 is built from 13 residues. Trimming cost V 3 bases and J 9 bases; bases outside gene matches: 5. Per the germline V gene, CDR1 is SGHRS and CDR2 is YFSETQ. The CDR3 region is CASSSDRGGEQFF. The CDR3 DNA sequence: TGCGCCAGCAGCTCCGACAGGGGAGGTGAGCAGTTCTTC.

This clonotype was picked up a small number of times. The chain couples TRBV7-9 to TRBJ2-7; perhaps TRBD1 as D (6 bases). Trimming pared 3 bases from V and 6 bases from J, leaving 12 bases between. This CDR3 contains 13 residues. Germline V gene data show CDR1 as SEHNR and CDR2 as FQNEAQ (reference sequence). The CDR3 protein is CASSLGDKAEQYF. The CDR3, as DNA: TGTGCCAGCAGCTTGGGGGACAAGGCCGAGCAGTACTTC.

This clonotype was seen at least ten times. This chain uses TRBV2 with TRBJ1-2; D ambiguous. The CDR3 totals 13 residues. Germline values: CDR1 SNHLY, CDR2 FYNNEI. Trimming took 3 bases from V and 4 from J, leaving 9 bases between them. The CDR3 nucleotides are TGTGCCAGCAGTGATGGTCAACGCTATGGCTACACCTTC. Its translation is CASSDGQRYGYTF.

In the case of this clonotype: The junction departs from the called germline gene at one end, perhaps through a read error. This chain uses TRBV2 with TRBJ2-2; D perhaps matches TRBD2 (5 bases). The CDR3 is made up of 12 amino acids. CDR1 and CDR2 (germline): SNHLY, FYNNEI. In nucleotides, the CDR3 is TGTGCCAGCAGCCTTAACACCGGGGAGCCGTTTTTT. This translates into CASSLNTGEPFF.

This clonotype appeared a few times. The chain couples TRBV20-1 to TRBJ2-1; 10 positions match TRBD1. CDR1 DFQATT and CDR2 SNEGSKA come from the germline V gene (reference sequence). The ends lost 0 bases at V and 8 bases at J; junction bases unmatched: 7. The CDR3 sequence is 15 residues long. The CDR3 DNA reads TGCAGTGCTAGAGATCGACAGGGGGCTGGGGATGAGCAGTTCTTC. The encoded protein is CSARDRQGAGDEQFF.

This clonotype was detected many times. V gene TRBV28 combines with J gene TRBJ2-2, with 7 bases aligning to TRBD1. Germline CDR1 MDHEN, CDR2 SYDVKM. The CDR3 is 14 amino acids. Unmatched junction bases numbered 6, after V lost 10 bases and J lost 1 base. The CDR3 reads CATAWDRNTGELFF. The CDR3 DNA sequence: TGTGCCACCGCCTGGGACAGGAACACCGGGGAGCTGTTTTTT.

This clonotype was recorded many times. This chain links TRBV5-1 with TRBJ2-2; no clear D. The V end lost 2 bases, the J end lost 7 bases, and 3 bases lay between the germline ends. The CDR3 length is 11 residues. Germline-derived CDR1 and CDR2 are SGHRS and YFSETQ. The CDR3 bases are TGCGCCAGCAGCTTCCGCGGGGAGCTGTTTTTT. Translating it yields CASSFRGELFF. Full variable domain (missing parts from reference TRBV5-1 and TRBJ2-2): KAGVTQTPRYLIKTRGQQVTLSCSPISGHRSVSWYQQTPGQGLQFLFEYFSETQRNKGNFPGRFSGRQFSNSRSEMNVSTLELGDSALYLCASSFRGELFFGEGSRLTVL.

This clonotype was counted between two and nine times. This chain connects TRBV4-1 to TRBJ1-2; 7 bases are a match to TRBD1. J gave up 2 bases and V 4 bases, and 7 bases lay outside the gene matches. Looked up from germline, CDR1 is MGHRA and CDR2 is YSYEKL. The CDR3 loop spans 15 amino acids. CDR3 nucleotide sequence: TGCGCCAGCAGCCCCCTTGGACAGGCAAACTATGGCTACACCTTC. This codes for CASSPLGQANYGYTF.

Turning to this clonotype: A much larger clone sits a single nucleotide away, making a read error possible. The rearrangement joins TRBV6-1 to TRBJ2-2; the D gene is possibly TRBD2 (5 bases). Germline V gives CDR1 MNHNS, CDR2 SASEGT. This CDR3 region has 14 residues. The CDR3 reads CASRADGLTGELLF. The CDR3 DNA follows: TGTGCCAGCAGAGCCGACGGTCTCACCGGGGAGCTGCTTTTT.

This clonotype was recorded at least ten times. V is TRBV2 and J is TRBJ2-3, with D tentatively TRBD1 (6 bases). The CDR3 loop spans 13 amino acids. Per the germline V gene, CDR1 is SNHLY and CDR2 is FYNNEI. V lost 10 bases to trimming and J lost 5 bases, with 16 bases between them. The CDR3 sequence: CATASRQEDTQYF. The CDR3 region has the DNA TGTGCCACCGCGAGCCGACAGGAAGATACGCAGTATTTT. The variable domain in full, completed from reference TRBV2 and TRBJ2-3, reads EPEVTQTPSHQVTQMGQEVILRCVPISNHLYFYWYRQILGQKVEFLVSFYNNEISEKSEIFDDQFSVERPDGSNFTLKIRSTKLEDSAMYFCATASRQEDTQYFGPGTRLTVL.

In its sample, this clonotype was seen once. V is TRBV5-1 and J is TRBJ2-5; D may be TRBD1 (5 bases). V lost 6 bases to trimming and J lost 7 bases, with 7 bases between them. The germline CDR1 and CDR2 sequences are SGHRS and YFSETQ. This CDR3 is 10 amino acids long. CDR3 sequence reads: CASKGVTQYF. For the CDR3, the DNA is TGCGCCAGCAAAGGGGTGACCCAGTACTTC.

The CDR3 is CASSLARGQGDSPLHF. The CDR3 coding sequence is TGCGCCAGCAGCTTGGCCAGGGGACAGGGGGATTCACCCCTCCACTTT. The V call is TRBV5-1, the J call TRBJ1-6; TRBD1 matches at 11 bases. V trimming: 0 bases; J trimming: 8 bases; junction bases outside the gene matches: 4. This CDR3 has 16 residues. Germline loops: CDR1 SGHRS, CDR2 YFSETQ.

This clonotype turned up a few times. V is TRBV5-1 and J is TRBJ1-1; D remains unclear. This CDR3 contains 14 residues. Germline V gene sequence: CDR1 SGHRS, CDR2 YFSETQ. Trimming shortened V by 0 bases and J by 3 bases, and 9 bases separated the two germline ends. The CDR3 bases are TGCGCCAGCAGCTTGGGCGGTCCGGACACTGAAGCTTTCTTT. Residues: CASSLGGPDTEAFF.

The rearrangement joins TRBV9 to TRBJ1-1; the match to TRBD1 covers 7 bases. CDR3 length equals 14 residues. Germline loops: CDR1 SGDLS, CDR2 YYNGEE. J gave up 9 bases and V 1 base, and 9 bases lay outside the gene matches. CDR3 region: CASSVNDMGQKAFF. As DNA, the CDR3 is TGTGCCAGCAGCGTAAATGATATGGGACAGAAAGCTTTCTTT.

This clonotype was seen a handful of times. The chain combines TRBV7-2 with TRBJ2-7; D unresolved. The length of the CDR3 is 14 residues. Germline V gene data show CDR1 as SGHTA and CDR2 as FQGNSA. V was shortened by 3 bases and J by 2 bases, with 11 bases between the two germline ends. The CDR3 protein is CASSLGHRPYEQYF. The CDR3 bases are TGTGCCAGCAGCTTGGGCCACAGACCCTACGAGCAGTACTTC.

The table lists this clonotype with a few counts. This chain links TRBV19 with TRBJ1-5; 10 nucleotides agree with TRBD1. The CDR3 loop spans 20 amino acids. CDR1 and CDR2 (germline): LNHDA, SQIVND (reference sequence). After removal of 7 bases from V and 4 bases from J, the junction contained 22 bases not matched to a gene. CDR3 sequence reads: CASTPSRTGGGKKPNQPQHF. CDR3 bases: TGTGCCAGTACCCCCAGTAGGACAGGGGGAGGGAAGAAGCCTAATCAGCCCCAGCATTTT.

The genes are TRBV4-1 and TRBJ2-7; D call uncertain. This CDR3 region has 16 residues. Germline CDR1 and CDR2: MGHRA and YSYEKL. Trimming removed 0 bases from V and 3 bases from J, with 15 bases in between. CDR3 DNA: TGCGCCAGCAGCCAAGATCCGGGCAGTGGATTCTACGAGCAGTACTTC. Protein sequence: CASSQDPGSGFYEQYF.

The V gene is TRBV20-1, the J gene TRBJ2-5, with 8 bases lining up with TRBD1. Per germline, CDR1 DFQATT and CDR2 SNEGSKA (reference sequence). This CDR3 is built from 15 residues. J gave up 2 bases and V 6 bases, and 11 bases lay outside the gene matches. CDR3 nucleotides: TGCAGTGCCGCCTTCCGGGACAGGCAACAAGAGACCCAGTACTTC. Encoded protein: CSAAFRDRQQETQYF.

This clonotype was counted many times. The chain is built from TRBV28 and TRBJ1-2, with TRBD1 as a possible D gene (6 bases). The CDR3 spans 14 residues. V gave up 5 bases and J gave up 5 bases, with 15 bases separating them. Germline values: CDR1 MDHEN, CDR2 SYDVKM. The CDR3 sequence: CASSRVGTYYGYTF. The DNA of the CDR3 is TGTGCCAGCAGTAGGGTCGGGACATATTATGGCTACACCTTC.